The 32 T cell receptor beta chains below come from one sample, sequenced in a study of post-analysis software for immune sequencing data. General study points: TRBV5-6, TRBV5-1 and TRBV20-1 belonged to a set of roughly 5 TRBV segments that were more frequent in patients than controls.

Their antigens remain unidentified. Unique molecular identifiers were built into the TCR beta cDNA libraries. TCRdb itself ran the PCR reads through MiXCR, one entry per CDR3 protein. Of roughly 570,000 distinct CDR3 sequences in the sample, under 40% are singletons; the top ten hold less than 6%. Sequencing was performed on blood. The receptors come from a girl aged 2-17 years with multiple sclerosis.

This clonotype appeared a few times. V is TRBV7-3 and J is TRBJ2-4; 8 bases agree with TRBD2. V lost 5 bases to trimming and J lost 0 bases; unmatched junction nucleotides: 6. The CDR3 has 16 residues. Germline V gives CDR1 SGHTA, CDR2 FQGTGA. This chain's CDR3 is CASSPGLAVAKNIQYF. For the CDR3, the DNA is TGTGCCAGCAGCCCCGGACTAGCCGTAGCCAAAAACATTCAGTACTTC.

This chain connects TRBV3-1 to TRBJ1-6; D gene unclear. CDR3 length equals 15 residues. In germline, CDR1 is LGHDT, CDR2 YNNKEL (reference sequence). Between the trimmed V and J ends, which lost 1 base and 7 bases, there was a span of 11 bases. CDR3 in amino acids: CASSQVAVGNSPLHF. The CDR3 DNA reads as TGTGCCAGCAGCCAAGTAGCAGTGGGAAATTCACCCCTCCACTTT.

This chain joins TRBV18 and TRBJ2-4, with unresolved D. The CDR3 has 15 residues. CDR1 and CDR2 (germline): KGHSH, LQKENI. V was cut by 3 bases and J by 6 bases, with 15 bases left in between. CDR3 coding DNA: TGTGCCAGCTCACCCCCGGATCTCAGCCCAAACATTCAGTACTTC. Protein sequence: CASSPPDLSPNIQYF.

The chain employs TRBV27 and TRBJ1-2, with TRBD1 identical over 8 bases. CDR1 is MNHEY and CDR2 is SMNVEV in the germline V gene (reference sequence). The CDR3 covers 14 residues. The V gene end was trimmed by 5 bases and the J gene end by 6 bases; junction bases not matched to a gene: 8. The CDR3 DNA follows: TGTGCCAGCAGTCCCCTGGACAGGGCCCATGGCTACACCTTC. Protein: CASSPLDRAHGYTF.

There are many counts of this clonotype. The chain has TRBV12-3 or TRBV12-4 and TRBJ2-3, with 9 positions matching TRBD1. The CDR3 sequence is 15 residues long. V lost 6 bases, J lost 0 bases, and 4 bases stayed unmatched. CDR3 amino acids: CASSSDRGSTDTQYF. The CDR3 DNA reads as TGTGCCAGCAGCTCGGACAGGGGAAGCACAGATACGCAGTATTTT.

Notes on this clonotype: At one of its ends the junction is not consistent with the germline gene, which may arise from a read error. V is TRBV15 and J is TRBJ2-5; 9 positions agree with TRBD2. Germline V lookup: CDR1 LNHNV, CDR2 YYDKDF (reference sequence). CDR3 length: 17 amino acids. The CDR3 DNA follows: TGTGCCGCCAGCAGAGTAGGTAGCGGGGGCCAACAAGAGACCCAGTACTTC. This codes for CAASRVGSGGQQETQYF.

The gene calls are TRBV19 and TRBJ2-1, with 8 bases matching TRBD2. Per germline, CDR1 LNHDA and CDR2 SQIVND (reference sequence). V was clipped by 5 bases and J by 2 bases; unmatched bases: 11. CDR3 length: 17 amino acids. Written as DNA, the CDR3 is TGTGCCAGTAGTTCCAGCGGGGGAGCCCTACCCTACAATGAGCAGTTCTTC. As protein: CASSSSGGALPYNEQFF.

As for this clonotype: Compared with germline, one end of the junction differs, possibly owing to a read error. The rearrangement links TRBV5-1 to TRBJ2-7; 10 bases map to TRBD1. Looked up from germline, CDR1 is SGHRS and CDR2 is YFSETQ. The CDR3 consists of 14 residues. Here the CDR3 reads CAGSATGTGAEQYF. Written as DNA, the CDR3 is TGCGCCGGCAGCGCCACCGGGACAGGGGCCGAGCAGTACTTC.

A remark on this clonotype: At one boundary the junction diverges from the germline segment, which might be a read error. The gene calls are TRBV5-1 and TRBJ2-5, with 9 bases aligning to TRBD1. The CDR3 runs to 15 residues. The germline V gene encodes CDR1 SGHRS and CDR2 YFSETQ. Here the CDR3 reads CASSLDRGPQEIQYF. Written as DNA, the CDR3 is TGCGCCAGCAGCTTGGACAGGGGGCCCCAAGAGATCCAGTACTTC.

J is TRBJ2-5 and V is TRBV7-7; D not certain. The germline V gene encodes CDR1 SSHAT and CDR2 FNYEAQ (reference sequence). The CDR3 consists of 13 residues. Trimming shortened V by 4 bases and J by 4 bases, and 10 bases separated the two germline ends. CDR3 sequence: CASSSATGETQYF. The CDR3 region has the DNA TGTGCCAGCAGCTCCGCGACTGGAGAGACCCAGTACTTC.

As concerns this clonotype: An end of the junction differs from the germline gene, which may be a read error. The CDR3 spells CSVEGIGRTYGQYF. CDR3 in DNA: TGCAGCGTTGAAGGTATCGGGCGGACCTACGGGCAGTACTTC. The chain has TRBV29-1 and TRBJ2-7, with D unclear. This CDR3 has 14 residues. From germline, CDR1 is SQVTM and CDR2 ANQGSEA.

This clonotype was counted a few times. The rearrangement joins TRBV9 to TRBJ1-4; D gene uncertain. The germline gives CDR1 SGDLS, CDR2 YYNGEE. This CDR3 contains 16 residues. Trimming removed 0 bases at V and 5 bases at J, with 14 bases between. The CDR3 DNA sequence: TGTGCCAGCAGCGTAGCCCCGGGTCAGGCGAATGAAAAACTGTTTTTT. Its translation: CASSVAPGQANEKLFF.

The chain joins TRBV5-5 to TRBJ1-1; no clear D gene. The CDR3 runs to 14 residues. Germline V gene data show CDR1 as SGHKS and CDR2 as YYEKEE (reference sequence). Trimming removed 4 bases from V and 10 bases from J, with 20 bases in between. The CDR3 sequence is CASSQDGSENGAFF. The DNA of the CDR3 is TGTGCCAGCAGCCAGGACGGTTCTGAGAATGGAGCTTTCTTT.

As DNA, the CDR3 is TGTGCCAGCAGCTTGGAAGGGACAGCCGGCTACAATGAGCAGTTCTTC. Amino acids: CASSLEGTAGYNEQFF. The rearrangement uses TRBV5-4 and TRBJ2-1, with 7 bases identical to TRBD1. Germline CDR1 and CDR2: SGHNT and YYREEE (reference sequence). The CDR3 has 16 residues. Trimming removed 0 bases from V and 3 bases from J; junction bases left unmatched: 6.

V usage is TRBV6-5 and J usage is TRBJ1-5; TRBD1 matches 8 bases. Germline V gene sequence: CDR1 MNHEY, CDR2 SVGAGI. This CDR3 comprises 17 residues. Trimming cost V 0 bases and J 3 bases; bases outside gene matches: 7. The CDR3 reads CASSYSFPGGSNQPQHF. Written as DNA, the CDR3 is TGTGCCAGCAGTTACTCGTTCCCAGGGGGCTCCAATCAGCCCCAGCATTTT.

This clonotype was observed once. The rearrangement joins TRBV10-3 to TRBJ2-3, with a tentative D call TRBD2 (6 bases). Trimming left V 0 bases short and J 8 bases short, with 12 bases between. Germline V lookup: CDR1 ENHRY, CDR2 SYGVKD. The CDR3 contains 14 residues. In DNA form, the CDR3 reads TGTGCCATCAGTGAGTCATTTGAGGGAGGTACGCAGTATTTT. Translating gives CAISESFEGGTQYF.

DNA for the CDR3: TGTGCCAGCAGTTTATTTGGGTACTACGAGCAGTACTTC. Its translation is CASSLFGYYEQYF. The chain combines TRBV28 with TRBJ2-4; no reliable D call. The end of the DNA fits TRBJ2-7 better, so the J call may be wrong. The CDR3 runs 13 residues. In germline, CDR1 is MDHEN, CDR2 SYDVKM.

The chain couples TRBV5-1 to TRBJ2-7; 7 bases are a match to TRBD2. V shed 7 bases, J shed 0 bases, and the junction held 10 bases outside the gene matches. The CDR3 is 15 amino acids. Per germline, CDR1 SGHRS and CDR2 YFSETQ. The CDR3 region has the DNA TGCGCCAGCGCCTTTGGGCGGGGGAGCTCCTACGAGCAGTACTTC. Its protein product is CASAFGRGSSYEQYF.

The V gene is TRBV5-5, the J gene TRBJ1-1; 7 bases agree with TRBD1. This CDR3 contains 16 residues. CDR1 is SGHKS, CDR2 YYEKEE, per germline (reference sequence). With 4 bases clipped from V and 0 bases from J, the junction kept 9 bases outside the gene matches. The CDR3 DNA reads TGTGCCAGCAGCCCGGGACAGTCAGCCATGAACACTGAAGCTTTCTTT. Protein: CASSPGQSAMNTEAFF.

This clonotype has a handful of counts. The chain recombines TRBV29-1 with TRBJ1-4; tentatively, D is TRBD1 (5 bases). Germline CDR1 reads SQVTM; CDR2 reads ANQGSEA. This CDR3 region has 13 residues. Between the trimmed V and J ends, which lost 4 bases and 8 bases, there was a span of 14 bases. The CDR3 DNA is TGCAGCGTTGGGGGCCCTTCGAGAGAAAAACTGTTTTTT. Translated, it gives CSVGGPSREKLFF.

This clonotype was seen a handful of times. This chain joins TRBV3-1 and TRBJ2-5; maybe TRBD1 (5 bases). The CDR3 is 12 residues long. The V end was cut by 1 base, the J end by 7 bases, with 7 bases between. CDR1 and CDR2 (germline): LGHDT, YNNKEL (reference sequence). The CDR3 loop reads CASSQGGGTQYF. The DNA of the CDR3 is TGTGCCAGCAGCCAAGGGGGCGGGACCCAGTACTTC.

This clonotype was seen more than once but under ten times. This CDR3 reads CASSSQGSGANVLTF. The CDR3 DNA sequence: TGTGCCAGCAGTTCCCAGGGCTCTGGGGCCAACGTCCTGACTTTC. The V and J genes are TRBV6-4 and TRBJ2-6, with a possible D match to TRBD1 (5 bases). The germline V gene encodes CDR1 MRHNA and CDR2 SNTAGT. The CDR3 sequence is 15 residues long. Trimming pared 5 bases from V and 0 bases from J, leaving 8 bases between.

The CDR3 sequence is CAISSRGKGSYNSPLHF. CDR3 sequence (DNA): TGTGCCATCAGTTCCAGGGGAAAGGGGTCCTATAATTCACCCCTCCACTTT. The J gene is TRBJ1-6, the V gene TRBV10-3; maybe TRBD1 (6 bases). The CDR3 has 17 residues. The germline gives CDR1 ENHRY, CDR2 SYGVKD. V gave up 5 bases and J gave up 1 base, with 15 bases separating them.

This rearrangement joins TRBV29-1 to TRBJ2-1; TRBD1 is a possible D gene (6 bases). Trimming cost V 3 bases and J 6 bases, with 12 bases left between them. The CDR3 sequence is 13 residues long. Per the germline V gene, CDR1 is SQVTM and CDR2 is ANQGSEA. CDR3 DNA sequence: TGCAGCGTTGACAGGGGATCGGGCAATGAGCAGTTCTTC. Translation gives CSVDRGSGNEQFF.

This clonotype was counted between two and nine times. V is TRBV10-2 and J is TRBJ1-4; a possible D gene is TRBD1 (5 bases). Germline loops: CDR1 WSHSY, CDR2 SAAADI. With 0 bases removed from V and 12 bases from J, the gap between germline ends came to 8 bases. CDR3 length: 12 residues. The CDR3 loop reads CASSESRAQLFF. The CDR3 nucleotides read TGCGCCAGCAGTGAGTCCAGGGCTCAACTGTTTTTT.

This clonotype has a handful of counts. The V and J genes are TRBV11-3 and TRBJ2-5; 9 positions match TRBD1. This CDR3 has 13 amino acids. The germline CDR1 and CDR2 sequences are SGHNT and YENEEA. V dropped 5 bases and J dropped 5; count of bases not matched to a gene: 3. The DNA of the CDR3 is TGTGCCAGCAGCCGGGACAGGGCGGAGACCCAGTACTTC. Protein product: CASSRDRAETQYF.

This clonotype came up a few times. V gene TRBV7-9 combines with J gene TRBJ2-1, with a tentative D call TRBD2 (6 bases). V was clipped by 11 bases and J by 0 bases, with 17 bases between them. Germline values: CDR1 SEHNR, CDR2 FQNEAQ (reference sequence). This CDR3 comprises 15 residues. The CDR3: CAAHDGRSSYNEQFF. For the CDR3, the DNA is TGTGCCGCCCATGATGGGAGGAGCTCCTACAATGAGCAGTTCTTC.

This clonotype was picked up a small number of times. The chain is built from TRBV11-2 and TRBJ2-1; 7 bases fit TRBD1. The V gene end was trimmed by 8 bases and the J gene end by 5 bases; junction bases not matched to a gene: 9. The CDR3 runs to 14 residues. CDR1 and CDR2 from the germline V gene are SGHAT and FQNNGV. CDR3 protein: CASHRGSPDNEQFF. Here the CDR3 DNA reads TGTGCCAGCCACAGGGGCTCTCCGGACAATGAGCAGTTCTTC.

The rearrangement joins TRBV14 to TRBJ2-5; D is possibly TRBD2 (6 bases). Germline values: CDR1 SGHDN, CDR2 FVKESK. The CDR3 sequence is 14 residues long. V lost 0 bases and J 5 bases, leaving 10 bases between the germline ends. The CDR3 region has the DNA TGTGCCAGCAGCCAAGAAGCGGGTGGGGAGACCCAGTACTTC. It codes for CASSQEAGGETQYF.

CDR3 coding DNA: TGTGCCAGCAGTTATACAGTTCGTCAGCCCCAGCATTTT. Its translation: CASSYTVRQPQHF. The V gene is TRBV11-1, the J gene TRBJ1-5; no reliable D call. Germline V gene sequence: CDR1 SGHAT, CDR2 FQDESV (reference sequence). The CDR3 runs to 13 residues. With 6 bases removed from V and 6 bases from J, the gap between germline ends came to 12 bases.

This clonotype has more than one count but fewer than ten. This sequence joins TRBV5-4 and TRBJ2-3; 12 nucleotides agree with TRBD2. The CDR3 totals 16 residues. With V trimmed by 4 bases and J by 5 bases, 8 bases remained unmatched. Germline CDR1 is SGHNT and CDR2 is YYREEE (reference sequence). The CDR3 DNA reads TGTGCCAGCAGCCCCGGGACTAGCGGGCGAGGAGATACGCAGTATTTT. This sequence encodes CASSPGTSGRGDTQYF.

This clonotype has just a few counts. The gene calls are TRBV6-5 and TRBJ2-3; possible D gene TRBD1, 6 bases. The CDR3 totals 12 residues. Germline V gene data show CDR1 as MNHEY and CDR2 as SVGAGI. V was clipped by 8 bases and J by 2 bases, with 8 bases between them. The CDR3 loop is CASGQYTDTQYF. The DNA of the CDR3 is TGTGCCAGCGGACAGTACACAGATACGCAGTATTTT.